This T cell receptor beta chain originates from a study of T cells in Graves' hyperthyroidism and ophthalmopathy. The V gene's germline CDR1 is LGHDT and CDR2 YNNKEL (reference sequence). The CDR3 has 12 amino acids. The V and J ends lost 1 base and 9 bases respectively, with 8 bases between them. Regions amplified from RNA transcripts were the TCR beta CDR3 regions. Initially, a first-round RT-PCR of the TCR CDR3 employed the HTBI primer set. TCRdb independently ran MiXCR on the multiplex PCR reads; one entry per CDR3 protein. The sample has about 37,000 distinct CDR3 sequences, around 50% seen once; the top ten hold about 17%. Findings and limits, study-wide: From stable hyperthyroidism, ophthalmopathy was separated by a 13 V-J model. In validation, the model predicted ophthalmopathy. These predictions came a median approximately six months before onset.

In this sample, this clonotype turned up many times. What it recognizes is unknown. This clonotype was sampled from a man aged 40-50 years with Graves' ophthalmopathy. This sequence joins TRBV3-1 and TRBJ2-3, with D maybe TRBD2 (5 bases). The specimen was blood. CDR3 DNA sequence: TGTGCCAGCAGCCAAGGCACTAGGACGCAGTATTTT. Amino acid sequence: CASSQGTRTQYF.